This TCR beta chain was captured by sequencing in a study of vaccination and CD4 T cells after COVID-19. This clonotype was detected a few times. Antigen: not known. Treatment defined: roughly 10-day PBMC culture with coronavirus spike peptide pools or control peptides (ViraFEST assay). CD4+ T lymphocytes from the unexposed donor were collected before the COVID-19 pandemic (2011-2018). With the Oncomine TCR Beta short-read assay, DNA from cultured CD4+ T cells was sequenced. In TCRdb, the PCR reads were re-called with MiXCR into one record per CDR3 protein. This sample has 9,600 or so distinct CDR3 sequences, with over 45% found just once. Trimming cost V 7 bases and J 2 bases; bases outside gene matches: 18. Germline loops: CDR1 MNHEY, CDR2 SMNVEV (reference sequence). The CDR3 has 19 amino acids.

The specimen sequenced was CD4+ T cells from blood, cultured in vitro. The clonotype comes from a human donor in good health. The rearrangement links TRBV27 to TRBJ1-5; 9 nucleotides line up with TRBD1. CDR3 DNA: TGTGCCAGCACCCCAGTACAGGGGGCAGGGATTCTACGCAATCAGCCCCAGCATTTT. Translating gives CASTPVQGAGILRNQPQHF.